This T cell receptor beta chain was recorded in a study of cytomegalovirus exposure and HLA in healthy donors. With regard to this clone: Its antigen is unidentified.

This CDR3 is 11 amino acids long. Germline-derived CDR1 and CDR2 are LNHDA and SQIVND (reference sequence). The trim removed 6 bases at V and 11 bases at J, leaving 6 bases unmatched. Overall study results and limits: The classifier reportedly diagnosed cytomegalovirus status with high sensitivity and specificity. In a later analysis, the majority of CMV-associated beta chains seemingly showed HLA restriction.

Researchers ran the PCR with 60 Vbeta and 13 Jbeta primers. Only in-frame clones appear in the TCRdb table, and some are missing; sequencing was by immunoSEQ multiplex PCR. Of fewer than 200,000 clones in the sample, approximately 80% were seen once. Sequencing input: PBMCs. This chain connects TRBV19 to TRBJ1-1; TRBD1 aligns across 7 bases. This TCR came from a man aged 45-65 years in good health and CMV-seropositive. The CDR3 is CASSRQGVAFF. The CDR3 coding sequence is TGTGCCAGTAGCAGACAGGGAGTTGCTTTCTTT.